Given below is one T cell receptor (beta chain) in context. The data stem from a study of blood T cell repertoires in COVID-19. Data came from immunoSEQ multiplex PCR; TCRdb stores just in-frame clones and leaves some out. This table has roughly 100,000 clones, over 75% appearing once. Trimming took off 0 bases at V and 0 bases at J, with 6 bases between the two ends. Germline V gene sequence: CDR1 LGHDT, CDR2 YNNKEL (reference sequence). CDR3 length: 15 amino acids. Input material: peripheral blood. The receptor comes from an elderly woman with active or convalescent COVID-19. V is TRBV3-1 (or the pseudogene TRBV3-2) and J is TRBJ1-3; D unclear. The CDR3 here is CASSQEASSGNTIYF. The CDR3 DNA reads TGTGCCAGCAGCCAAGAAGCTAGCTCTGGAAACACCATATATTTT.